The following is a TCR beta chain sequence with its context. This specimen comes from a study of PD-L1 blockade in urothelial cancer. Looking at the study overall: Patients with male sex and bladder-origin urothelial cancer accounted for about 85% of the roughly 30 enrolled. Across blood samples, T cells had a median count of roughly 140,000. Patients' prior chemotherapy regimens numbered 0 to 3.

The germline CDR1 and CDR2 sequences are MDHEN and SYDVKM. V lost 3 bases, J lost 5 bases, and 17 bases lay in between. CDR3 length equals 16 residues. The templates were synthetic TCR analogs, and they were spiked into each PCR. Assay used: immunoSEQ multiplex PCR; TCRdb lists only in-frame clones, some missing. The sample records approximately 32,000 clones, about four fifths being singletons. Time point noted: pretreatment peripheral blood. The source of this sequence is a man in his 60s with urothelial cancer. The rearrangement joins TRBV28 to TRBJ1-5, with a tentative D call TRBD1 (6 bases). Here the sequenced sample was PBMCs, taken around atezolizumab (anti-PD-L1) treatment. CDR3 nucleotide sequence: TGTGCCAGCAGTTTGGGGGGGAGCAGGGGTTATCAGCCCCAGCATTTT. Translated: CASSLGGSRGYQPQHF.